The clone carrying this T cell receptor beta chain showed up just a few times. Its antigen is not known. This specimen comes from a study of identical twins. Regarding the study as a whole: Conclusions came from cross-sectional statistical analysis, not from following the same donors. Abundant beta clonotypes from cord blood had fewer insertions, unlike memory repertoires, which showed none.

TCRdb reprocessed the 5' RACE reads via MiXCR and lists one record per CDR3 protein. This table holds about 890,000 distinct CDR3 sequences, approximately 13% found once. V was cut by 4 bases and J by 1 base, with 13 bases left in between. The CDR3 covers 15 residues. Germline V lookup: CDR1 LNHNV, CDR2 YYDKDF (reference sequence). The same data also contributed to another study, on yellow fever vaccine responses in identical twins.

The clonotype was recovered from a woman younger than 35 in good health. The source material was PBMCs. J is TRBJ1-1 and V is TRBV15, with unresolved D. The CDR3 sequence: CATSKRVVGNTEAFF. CDR3 coding DNA: TGTGCCACCAGCAAGCGGGTTGTGGGGAACACTGAAGCTTTCTTT.